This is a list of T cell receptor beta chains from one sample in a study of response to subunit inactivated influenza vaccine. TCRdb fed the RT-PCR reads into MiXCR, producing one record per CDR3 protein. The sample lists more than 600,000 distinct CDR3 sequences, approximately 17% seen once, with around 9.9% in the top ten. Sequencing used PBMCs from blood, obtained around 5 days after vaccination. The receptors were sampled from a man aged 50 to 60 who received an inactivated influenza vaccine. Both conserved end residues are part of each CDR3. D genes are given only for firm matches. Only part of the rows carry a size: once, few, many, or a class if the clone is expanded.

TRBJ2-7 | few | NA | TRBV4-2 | TGTGCCAGCAGCCAAATGGACCACTACGAGCAGTACTTC | CASSQMDHYEQYF
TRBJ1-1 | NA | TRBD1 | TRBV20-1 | TGCAGTGCTAGGACAGGGCCCTACCTTGAAGCTTTCTTT | CSARTGPYLEAFF
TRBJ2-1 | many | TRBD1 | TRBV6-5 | TGTGCCAGCAGTTACTTACGGGGGACAGGTAACAATGAGCAGTTCTTC | CASSYLRGTGNNEQFF
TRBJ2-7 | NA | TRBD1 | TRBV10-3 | TGTGCCATCAGCTACCGACAGGGCGGCGAGCAGTACTTC | CAISYRQGGEQYF
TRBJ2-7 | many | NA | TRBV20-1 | TGCAGTGCTAGCCGCGGCCGGGACCGCAGCTACGAGCAGTACTTC | CSASRGRDRSYEQYF
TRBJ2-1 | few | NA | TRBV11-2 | TGTGCCAGCAGCTTACTGACTAGGGGACATGAGCAGTTCTTC | CASSLLTRGHEQFF
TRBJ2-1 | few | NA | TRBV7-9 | TGTGCCAGCAGCGCACCGGGACACACCTACAATGAGCAGTTCTTC | CASSAPGHTYNEQFF
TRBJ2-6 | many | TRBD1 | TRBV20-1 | TGCAGTGCTCGACAGGGGCCTGGGGCCAACGTCCTGACTTTC | CSARQGPGANVLTF
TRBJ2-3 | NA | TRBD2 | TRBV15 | TGTGCCACCAGCAGGGAGACTAAGCGGGGCTCTAGCACAGATACGCAGTATTTT | CATSRETKRGSSTDTQYF
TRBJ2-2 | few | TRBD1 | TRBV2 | TGTGCCAGCAGCAACTACAGGGGAACCGGGGAGCTGTTTTTT | CASSNYRGTGELFF
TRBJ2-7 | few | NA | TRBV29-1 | TGCAGCGTTGAAACCTACGAGCAGTACTTC | CSVETYEQYF
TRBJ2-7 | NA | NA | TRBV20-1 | TGCAGTGCGCGCGCCTGGGACTTCTCCGAGCAGTACTTC | CSARAWDFSEQYF
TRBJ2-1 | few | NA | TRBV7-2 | TGTGCCAGCAGTACAGATACCTACAATGAGCAGTTCTTC | CASSTDTYNEQFF
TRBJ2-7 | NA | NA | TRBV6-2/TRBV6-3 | TGTGCCAGCAGTTACTCGACTTTCGGGACACGAACCTACGAGCAGTACTTC | CASSYSTFGTRTYEQYF
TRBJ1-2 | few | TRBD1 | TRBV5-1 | TGCGCCAGCAGCTTGGGTGGACAGGGGACGTATGGCTACACCTTC | CASSLGGQGTYGYTF
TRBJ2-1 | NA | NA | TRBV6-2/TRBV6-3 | TGTGCCAGCAGTTACGTGTTTGGCAGGGAAATCGGCAATGAGCAGTTCTTC | CASSYVFGREIGNEQFF
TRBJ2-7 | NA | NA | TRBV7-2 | TGTGCCAGCAGCTTAGGGGCATGGTACGAGCAGTACTTC | CASSLGAWYEQYF
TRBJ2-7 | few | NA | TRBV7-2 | TGTGCCAGCAGCGCAATGCCTCCCCCCACCTCCGAGCAGTACTTC | CASSAMPPPTSEQYF